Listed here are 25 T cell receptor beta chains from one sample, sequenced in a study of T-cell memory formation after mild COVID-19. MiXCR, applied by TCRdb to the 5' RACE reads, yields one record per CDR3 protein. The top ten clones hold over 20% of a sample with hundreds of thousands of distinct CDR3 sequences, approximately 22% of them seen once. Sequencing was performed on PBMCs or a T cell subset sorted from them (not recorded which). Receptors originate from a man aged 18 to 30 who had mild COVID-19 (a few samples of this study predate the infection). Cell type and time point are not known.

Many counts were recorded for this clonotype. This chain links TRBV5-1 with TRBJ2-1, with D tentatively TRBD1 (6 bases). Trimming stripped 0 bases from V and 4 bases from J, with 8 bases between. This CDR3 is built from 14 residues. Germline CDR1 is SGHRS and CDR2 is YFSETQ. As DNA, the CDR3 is TGCGCCAGCAGCTTGGGGACAGAATACAATGAGCAGTTCTTC. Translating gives CASSLGTEYNEQFF. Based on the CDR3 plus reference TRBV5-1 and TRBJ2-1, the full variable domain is KAGVTQTPRYLIKTRGQQVTLSCSPISGHRSVSWYQQTPGQGLQFLFEYFSETQRNKGNFPGRFSGRQFSNSRSEMNVSTLELGDSALYLCASSLGTEYNEQFFGPGTRLTVL.

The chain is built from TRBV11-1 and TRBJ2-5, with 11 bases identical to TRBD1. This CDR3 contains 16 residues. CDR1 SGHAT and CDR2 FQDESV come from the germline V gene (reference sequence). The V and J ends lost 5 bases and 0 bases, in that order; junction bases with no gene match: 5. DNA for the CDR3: TGTGCCAGCAGCAGGGGGGACAGGGGGTACCAAGAGACCCAGTACTTC. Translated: CASSRGDRGYQETQYF.

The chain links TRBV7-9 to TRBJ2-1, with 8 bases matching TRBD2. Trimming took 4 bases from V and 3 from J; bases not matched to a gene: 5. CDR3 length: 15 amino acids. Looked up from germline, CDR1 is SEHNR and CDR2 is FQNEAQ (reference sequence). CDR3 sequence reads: CASSSGTRHYNEQFF. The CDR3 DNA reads TGTGCCAGCAGCTCCGGGACTAGACACTACAATGAGCAGTTCTTC.

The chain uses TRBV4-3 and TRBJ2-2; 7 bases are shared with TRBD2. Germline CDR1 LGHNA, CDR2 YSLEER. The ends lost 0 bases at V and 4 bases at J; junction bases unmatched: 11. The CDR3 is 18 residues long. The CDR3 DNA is TGCGCCAGCAGCCAAGATCAGGTTCAGGGACTACTCACCGGGGAGCTGTTTTTT. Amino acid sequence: CASSQDQVQGLLTGELFF.

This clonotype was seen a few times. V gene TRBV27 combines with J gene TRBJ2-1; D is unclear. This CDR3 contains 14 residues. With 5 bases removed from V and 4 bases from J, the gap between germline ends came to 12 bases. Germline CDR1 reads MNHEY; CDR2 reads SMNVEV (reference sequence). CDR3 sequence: CASSQGTAYNEQFF. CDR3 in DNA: TGTGCCAGCAGTCAAGGAACAGCATACAATGAGCAGTTCTTC.

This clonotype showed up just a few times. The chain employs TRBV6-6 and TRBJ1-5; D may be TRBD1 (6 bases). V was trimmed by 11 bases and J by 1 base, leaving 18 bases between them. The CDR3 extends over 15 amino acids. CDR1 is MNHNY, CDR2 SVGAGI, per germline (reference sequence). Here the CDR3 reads CACRSEGVSNQPQHF. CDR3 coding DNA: TGTGCCTGTCGTTCTGAGGGGGTGAGCAATCAGCCCCAGCATTTT.

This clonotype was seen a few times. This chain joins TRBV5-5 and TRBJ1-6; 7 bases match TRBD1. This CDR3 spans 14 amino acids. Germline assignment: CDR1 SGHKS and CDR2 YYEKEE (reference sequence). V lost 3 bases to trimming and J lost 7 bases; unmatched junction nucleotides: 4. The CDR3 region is CASSSRGGNSPLHF. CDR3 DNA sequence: TGTGCCAGCAGCTCCAGGGGGGGGAATTCACCCCTCCACTTT. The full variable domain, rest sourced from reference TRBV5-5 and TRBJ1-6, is DAGVTQSPTHLIKTRGQQVTLRCSPISGHKSVSWYQQVLGQGPQFIFQYYEKEERGRGNFPDRFSARQFPNYSSELNVNALLLGDSALYLCASSSRGGNSPLHFGNGTRLTVT.

The CDR3 is CASGRGRGQETQYF. CDR3 bases: TGTGCCAGCGGGAGGGGCCGAGGTCAAGAGACCCAGTACTTC. The chain is built from TRBV3-1 and TRBJ2-5; 7 bases are a match to TRBD2. The CDR3 runs to 14 residues. Germline CDR1 LGHDT, CDR2 YNNKEL (reference sequence). J gave up 2 bases and V 8 bases, and 8 bases lay outside the gene matches.

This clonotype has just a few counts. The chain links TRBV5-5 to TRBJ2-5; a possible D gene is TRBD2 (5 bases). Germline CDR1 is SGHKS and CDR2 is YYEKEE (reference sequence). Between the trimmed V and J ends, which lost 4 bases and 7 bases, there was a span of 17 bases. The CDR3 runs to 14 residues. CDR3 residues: CASSPLGAEGTQYF. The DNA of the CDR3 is TGTGCCAGCAGCCCGCTTGGCGCCGAGGGGACCCAGTACTTC.

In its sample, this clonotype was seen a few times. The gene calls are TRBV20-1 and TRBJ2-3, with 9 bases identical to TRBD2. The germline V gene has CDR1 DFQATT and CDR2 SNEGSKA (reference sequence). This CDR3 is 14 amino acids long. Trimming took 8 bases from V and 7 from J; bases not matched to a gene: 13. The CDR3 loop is CSTRGLAGSNTQYF. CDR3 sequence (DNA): TGCAGTACCAGAGGGCTAGCGGGGTCAAATACGCAGTATTTT.

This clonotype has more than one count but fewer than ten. CDR3 amino acids: CASSPKLNTEAFF. DNA of the CDR3: TGCGCCAGCAGCCCAAAGCTGAACACTGAAGCTTTCTTT. The rearrangement links TRBV4-3 to TRBJ1-1; no clear D gene. CDR1 is LGHNA, CDR2 YSLEER, per germline. Trimming cost V 4 bases and J 0 bases, with 6 bases left between them. This CDR3 region has 13 residues.

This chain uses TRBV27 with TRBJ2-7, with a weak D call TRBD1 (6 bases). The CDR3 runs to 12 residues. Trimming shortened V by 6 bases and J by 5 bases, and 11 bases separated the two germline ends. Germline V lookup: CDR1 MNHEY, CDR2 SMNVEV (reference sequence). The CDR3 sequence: CASRNRVDEQYF. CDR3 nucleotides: TGTGCCAGCAGAAACAGGGTGGACGAGCAGTACTTC.

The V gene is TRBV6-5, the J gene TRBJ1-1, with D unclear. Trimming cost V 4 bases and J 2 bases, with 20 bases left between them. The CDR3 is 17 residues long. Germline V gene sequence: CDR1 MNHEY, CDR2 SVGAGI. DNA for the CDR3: TGTGCCAGCAGTTCAAGGGATAGGCGGATCACTAACACTGAAGCTTTCTTT. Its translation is CASSSRDRRITNTEAFF.

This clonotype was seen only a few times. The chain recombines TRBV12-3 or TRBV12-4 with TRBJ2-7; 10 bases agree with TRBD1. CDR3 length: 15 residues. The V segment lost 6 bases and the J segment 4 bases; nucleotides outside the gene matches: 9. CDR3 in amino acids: CASRLSGTGVYEQYF. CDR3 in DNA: TGTGCCAGCAGGCTATCCGGGACAGGGGTATACGAGCAGTACTTC.

CDR3 DNA: TGTGCCAGCAGTTGGGGACGGAGCTATGGCTACACCTTC. Amino acid sequence: CASSWGRSYGYTF. The chain uses TRBV12-3 or TRBV12-4 and TRBJ1-2, with a weak D call TRBD1 (5 bases). The CDR3 covers 13 residues. The V gene lost 4 bases and the J gene lost 4 bases, with 10 bases spanning the gap.

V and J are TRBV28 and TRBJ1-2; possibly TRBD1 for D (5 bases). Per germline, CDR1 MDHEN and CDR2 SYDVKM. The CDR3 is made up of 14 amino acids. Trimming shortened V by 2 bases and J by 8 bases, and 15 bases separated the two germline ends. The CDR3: CASSLPATAGGYTF. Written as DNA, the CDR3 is TGTGCCAGCAGTTTACCAGCCACCGCAGGGGGCTACACCTTC.

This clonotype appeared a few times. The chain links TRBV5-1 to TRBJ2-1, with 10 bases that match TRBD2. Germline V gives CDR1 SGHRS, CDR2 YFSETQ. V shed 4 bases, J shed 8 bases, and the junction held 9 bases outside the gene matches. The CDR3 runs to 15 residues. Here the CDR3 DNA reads TGCGCCAGCAGCCCTGGCGCTAGCGGGGGAGATGAGCAGTTCTTC. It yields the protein CASSPGASGGDEQFF. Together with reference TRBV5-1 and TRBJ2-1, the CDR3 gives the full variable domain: KAGVTQTPRYLIKTRGQQVTLSCSPISGHRSVSWYQQTPGQGLQFLFEYFSETQRNKGNFPGRFSGRQFSNSRSEMNVSTLELGDSALYLCASSPGASGGDEQFFGPGTRLTVL.

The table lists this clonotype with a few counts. CDR3 sequence: CASTNQGAGGYTF. The CDR3 nucleotides are TGTGCCAGCACAAATCAGGGGGCAGGGGGCTACACCTTC. The V call is TRBV7-9, the J call TRBJ1-2, with 8 bases fitting TRBD1. V shed 7 bases, J shed 8 bases, and the junction held 9 bases outside the gene matches. The germline V gene encodes CDR1 SEHNR and CDR2 FQNEAQ (reference sequence). CDR3 length: 13 amino acids.

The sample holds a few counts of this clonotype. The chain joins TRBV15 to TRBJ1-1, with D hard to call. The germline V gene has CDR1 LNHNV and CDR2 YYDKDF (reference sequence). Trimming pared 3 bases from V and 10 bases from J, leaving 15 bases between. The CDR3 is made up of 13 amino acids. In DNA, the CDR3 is TGTGCCACCAGCAGTGACGGCCCCGCACCAGCTTTCTTT. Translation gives CATSSDGPAPAFF.

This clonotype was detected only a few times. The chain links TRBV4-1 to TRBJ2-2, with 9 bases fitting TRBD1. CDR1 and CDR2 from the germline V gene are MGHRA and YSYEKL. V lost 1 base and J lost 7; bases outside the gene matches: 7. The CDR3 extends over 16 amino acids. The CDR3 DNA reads TGCGCCAGCAGCCAAGGCCGGGGGACAGGGAACGGGGAGCTGTTTTTT. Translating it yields CASSQGRGTGNGELFF.

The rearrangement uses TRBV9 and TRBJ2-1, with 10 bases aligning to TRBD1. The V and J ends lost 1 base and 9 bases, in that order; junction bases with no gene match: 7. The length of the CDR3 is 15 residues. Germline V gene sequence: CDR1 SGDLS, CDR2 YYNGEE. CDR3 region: CASSVSDRGHGEQFF. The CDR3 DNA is TGTGCCAGCAGCGTAAGTGACAGGGGGCACGGTGAGCAGTTCTTC.

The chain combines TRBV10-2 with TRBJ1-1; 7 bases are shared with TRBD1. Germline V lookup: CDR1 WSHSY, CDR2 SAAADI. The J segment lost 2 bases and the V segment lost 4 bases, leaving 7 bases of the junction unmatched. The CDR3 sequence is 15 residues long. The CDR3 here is CASSGRTGVNTEAFF. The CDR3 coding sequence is TGCGCCAGCAGTGGTAGGACAGGCGTCAACACTGAAGCTTTCTTT.

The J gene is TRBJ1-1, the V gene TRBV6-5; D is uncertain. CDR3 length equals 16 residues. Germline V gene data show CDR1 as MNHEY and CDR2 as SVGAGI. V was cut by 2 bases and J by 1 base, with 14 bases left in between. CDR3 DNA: TGTGCCAGCAGTTACCCCAGTAGGCTGGCGAACACTGAAGCTTTCTTT. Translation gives CASSYPSRLANTEAFF.

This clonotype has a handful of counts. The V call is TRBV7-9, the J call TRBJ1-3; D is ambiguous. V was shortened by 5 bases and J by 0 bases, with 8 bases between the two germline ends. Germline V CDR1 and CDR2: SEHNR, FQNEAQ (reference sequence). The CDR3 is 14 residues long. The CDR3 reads CASSHGYSGNTIYF. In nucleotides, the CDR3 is TGTGCCAGCAGCCACGGGTACTCTGGAAACACCATATATTTT.

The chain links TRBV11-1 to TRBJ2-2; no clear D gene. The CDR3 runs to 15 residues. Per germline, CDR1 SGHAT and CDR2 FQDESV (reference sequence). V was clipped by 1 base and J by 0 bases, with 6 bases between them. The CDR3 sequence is CASSLGVSNTGELFF. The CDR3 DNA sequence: TGTGCCAGCAGCTTAGGAGTATCGAACACCGGGGAGCTGTTTTTT.